This T cell receptor beta chain was profiled in a study of OX40 agonist ivuxolimab in advanced cancers. Overall study results and limits: Patients who responded partially at 0.1-3.0 mg/kg showed clonal expansion ranking among the lowest. Expanded clones were, on average, more numerous in CD8+ T cells than in CD4+. At 0.1 to 3.0 mg/kg and by week 6, clonal expansion occurred in CD4+ and CD8+ blood T cells.

Germline V gene sequence: CDR1 LNHNV, CDR2 YYDKDF (reference sequence). Trimming took 1 base from V and 2 from J, leaving 14 bases between them. This CDR3 has 16 amino acids. To note about this clone: What it binds is not known.

Sequenced by immunoSEQ multiplex PCR; TCRdb stores in-frame clones only, minus some. This table holds about 37,000 clones, just under 85% found once. The sample was CD4+ or CD8+ T cells sorted from blood, taken in a trial of the OX40 agonist ivuxolimab. The TCR was taken from an adult with an advanced solid tumor such as melanoma, head and neck, liver or kidney cancer. The chain uses TRBV15 and TRBJ2-5; D unresolved. CDR3 sequence: CATSRGAGFSQETQYF. In nucleotides, the CDR3 is TGTGCCACCAGCAGAGGGGCAGGCTTTTCACAAGAGACCCAGTACTTC.